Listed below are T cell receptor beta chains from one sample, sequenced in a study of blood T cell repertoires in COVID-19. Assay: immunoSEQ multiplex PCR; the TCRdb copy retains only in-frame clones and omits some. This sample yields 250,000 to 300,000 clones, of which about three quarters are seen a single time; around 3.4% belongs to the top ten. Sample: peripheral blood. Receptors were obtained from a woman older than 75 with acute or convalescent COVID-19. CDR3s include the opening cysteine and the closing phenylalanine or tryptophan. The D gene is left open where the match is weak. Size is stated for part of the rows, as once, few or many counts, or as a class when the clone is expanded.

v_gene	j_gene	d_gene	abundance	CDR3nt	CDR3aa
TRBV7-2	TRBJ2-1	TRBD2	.	TGTGCCAGCAGCTTTAGCGGGGGGAACTCCTACAATGAGCAGTTCTTC	CASSFSGGNSYNEQFF
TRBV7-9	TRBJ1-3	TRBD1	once	TGTGCCAGCAGCCCAAGACAGGGGAGCTCTGGAAACACCATATATTTT	CASSPRQGSSGNTIYF
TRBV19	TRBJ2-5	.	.	TGTGCCAGTACTCCAGGGGCCCCCCGAGAGACCCAGTACTTC	CASTPGAPRETQYF
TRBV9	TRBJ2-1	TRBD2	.	TGTGCCAGCAGCGTACTGACTAGCATCTACAATGAGCAGTTCTTC	CASSVLTSIYNEQFF
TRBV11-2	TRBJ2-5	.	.	TGTGCCAGCAGCTACGGACTGCAAGCAGAGACCCAGTACTTC	CASSYGLQAETQYF
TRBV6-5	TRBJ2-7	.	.	TGTGCCAGCAGCAAAGAGCGGAGCGCCTACGAGCAGTACTTC	CASSKERSAYEQYF
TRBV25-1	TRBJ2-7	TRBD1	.	TGTGCCAGCAGCAGACAGGGACCCTTTTCCTACGAGCAGTACTTC	CASSRQGPFSYEQYF
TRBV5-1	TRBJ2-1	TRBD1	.	TGCGCCAGCAGCCCGGGACAGGCTAGAGGTGAGCAGTTCTTC	CASSPGQARGEQFF
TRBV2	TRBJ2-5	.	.	TGTGCCAGCAGTGAAAATAGGGGGATGGGGACCCAGTACTTC	CASSENRGMGTQYF
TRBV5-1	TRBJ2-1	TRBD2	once	TGCGCCAGCAGCCCTCAACCGGGACTAGAGTCCAATGAGCAGTTCTTC	CASSPQPGLESNEQFF
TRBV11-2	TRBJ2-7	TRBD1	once	TGTGCCAGCAGCCCCGGGACAGGGGTCGATTACGAGCAGTACTTC	CASSPGTGVDYEQYF
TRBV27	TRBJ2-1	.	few	TGTGCCAGCAGTTTACGCGGGATAGCCTACAATGAGCAGTTCTTC	CASSLRGIAYNEQFF
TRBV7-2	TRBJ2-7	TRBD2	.	TGTGCCAGCAGCTTGACTAGCGGATCCTACGAGCAGTACTTC	CASSLTSGSYEQYF
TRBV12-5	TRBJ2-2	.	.	TGTGCTAGTGGGCGGGGAGCGAACACCGGGGAGCTGTTTTTT	CASGRGANTGELFF
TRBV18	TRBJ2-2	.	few	TGTGCCAGCTTATCCACCGGGGAGCTGTTTTTT	CASLSTGELFF
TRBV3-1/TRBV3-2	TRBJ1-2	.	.	TGTGCCAGCAGCCCGCCCACAGGGACGGGTGGCTACACCTTC	CASSPPTGTGGYTF
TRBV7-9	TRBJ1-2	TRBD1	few	TGTGCCAGCAGCACCCGAACCGGGACAGGGGGCCGCTCCCCTCTCCATGGCTACACCTTC	CASSTRTGTGGRSPLHGYTF
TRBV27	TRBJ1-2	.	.	TGTGCCAGCAAGGTAAGCAGGATAGTCTATGGCTACACCTTC	CASKVSRIVYGYTF
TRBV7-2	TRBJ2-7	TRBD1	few	TGTGCCAGCAGTCGTTCGGGACAGGGGGTATACGAGCAGTACTTC	CASSRSGQGVYEQYF
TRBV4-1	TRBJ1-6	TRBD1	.	TGCGCCAGCAGCCGGCCGGACAGGGATAATTCACCCCTCCACTTT	CASSRPDRDNSPLHF